This TCR beta chain was observed in a study of cytomegalovirus exposure and HLA in healthy donors. This clone was seen only a few times. Its antigen is not known. Only in-frame clones appear in the TCRdb table, and some are missing; sequencing was by immunoSEQ multiplex PCR. The sample holds fewer than 200,000 clones; roughly nine tenths are singletons and the top ten take 4.5% to 7%. Germline V gives CDR1 SGHTA, CDR2 FQGNSA. The V and J ends lost 1 base and 4 bases respectively, with 11 bases between them. This CDR3 spans 14 amino acids. Separate from the roughly 630-subject first cohort was the approximately 120-subject validation cohort, to which the donors belonged. Overall study findings and caveats: According to a later analysis, TCR clusters from the first cohort tended to co-occur in the 120 or so validation repertoires. According to reports, the classifier identified cytomegalovirus status with high specificity and sensitivity. In vitro experiments confirmed that a few CMV-associated chains were specific for CMV antigens.

This receptor was obtained from a woman between 25 and 40 years old in good health and CMV-seronegative. Source material: PBMCs. The chain links TRBV7-2 to TRBJ2-7; tentatively, D is TRBD1 (5 bases). The CDR3 region is CASSLETVGYEQYF. The CDR3 coding sequence is TGTGCCAGCAGCTTAGAGACAGTGGGGTACGAGCAGTACTTC.